The sequence of this TCR beta chain was determined in a study of blood T cell repertoires in COVID-19. Overall study: From T cells, B-cell-depleted T cells, or PBMCs came the material, which was cDNA or gDNA.

Assay used: immunoSEQ multiplex PCR; TCRdb lists only in-frame clones, some missing. The sample includes 110,000 to 150,000 clones, about 87% of them seen just once. Germline CDR1 reads SNHLY; CDR2 reads FYNNEI. V dropped 8 bases and J dropped 4 bases, with 15 bases sitting between them. The CDR3 is 13 residues long. This chain uses TRBV2 with TRBJ2-7; perhaps TRBD1 as D (5 bases). The sequenced material came from peripheral blood. This TCR was recovered from a woman in her fifties or sixties with acute or convalescent COVID-19. CDR3 sequence reads: CASGQGFEYEQYF. CDR3 bases: TGTGCCAGCGGTCAGGGATTCGAGTACGAGCAGTACTTC.